The subject of this entry is one TCR beta chain. Its antigen is as yet unknown. This record comes from a study of cytomegalovirus exposure and HLA in healthy donors. Study-level points and caveats: Through in vitro validation, three CMV-associated chains were shown to be specific for CMV antigens.

After removal of 2 bases from V and 4 bases from J, the junction contained 3 bases not matched to a gene. Germline V gene lookup returns CDR1 SGHRS and CDR2 YFSETQ. The CDR3 contains 14 residues. PCR used 60 Vbeta primers and 13 Jbeta primers. Libraries were prepared by immunoSEQ multiplex PCR; TCRdb keeps only in-frame clonotypes and omits some of them. The sample lists 90,000 to 120,000 clones, around 79% occurring once. Sample: PBMCs. The TCR sequence derives from a man in his sixties in good health and CMV-seropositive. The chain recombines TRBV5-1 with TRBJ2-1; 7 nucleotides line up with TRBD2. This chain's CDR3 is CASSFPGGYNEQFF. The CDR3 region has the DNA TGCGCCAGCAGCTTCCCCGGGGGGTACAATGAGCAGTTCTTC.